This T cell receptor (beta chain) was sequenced for a study of T cell repertoires in cytomegalovirus infection. Looking at the study overall: Matching HLA type and CMV infection were both indicated by public TCR beta signatures.

V shed 6 bases and J 4 bases; nucleotides not matched to a gene: 11. Germline-derived CDR1 and CDR2 are DFQATT and SNEGSKA (reference sequence). There are 16 residues in the CDR3. TCRdb reprocessed the reads via MiXCR and lists one record per CDR3 protein. The sample contains hundreds of thousands of distinct CDR3 sequences, more than 8% of which appear only once. General study results and limits: Within the response measured ex vivo, HLA-C-restricted CMV-specific TCR beta clonotypes were dominant. Individuals carrying CMV plus the relevant HLA were identified by cumulative frequency of public TCR beta families.

This clonotype was counted at least ten times. Its target is not known. The V and J genes are TRBV20-1 and TRBJ2-2; 10 bases are a match to TRBD2. The sample consisted of PBMCs. The receptor was derived from a human donor in good health (CMV status not recorded). Some clones in this sample may be carry-over from other donors' samples. The chain's CDR3 is CSAKRGGPTFTGELFF. The CDR3 nucleotides read TGCAGTGCCAAGCGGGGGGGACCCACTTTCACCGGGGAGCTGTTTTTT.